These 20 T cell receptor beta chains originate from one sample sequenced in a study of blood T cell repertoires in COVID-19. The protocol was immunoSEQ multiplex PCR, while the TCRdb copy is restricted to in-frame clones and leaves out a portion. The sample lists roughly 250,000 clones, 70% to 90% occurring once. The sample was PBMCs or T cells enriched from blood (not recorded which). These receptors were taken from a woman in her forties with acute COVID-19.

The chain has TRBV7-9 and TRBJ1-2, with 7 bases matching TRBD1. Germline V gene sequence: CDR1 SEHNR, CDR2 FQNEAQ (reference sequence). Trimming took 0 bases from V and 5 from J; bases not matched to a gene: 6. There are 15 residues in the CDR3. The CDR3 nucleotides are TGTGCCAGCAGCTTAGCCGCGACAGGGTGGTATGGCTACACCTTC. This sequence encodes CASSLAATGWYGYTF.

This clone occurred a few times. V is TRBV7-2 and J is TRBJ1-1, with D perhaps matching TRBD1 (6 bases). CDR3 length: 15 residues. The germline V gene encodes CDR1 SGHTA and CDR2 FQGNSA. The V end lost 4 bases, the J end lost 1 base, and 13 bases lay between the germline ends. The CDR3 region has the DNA TGTGCCAGCAGCTCAGGAGGGGGGGCGAACACTGAAGCTTTCTTT. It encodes CASSSGGGANTEAFF.

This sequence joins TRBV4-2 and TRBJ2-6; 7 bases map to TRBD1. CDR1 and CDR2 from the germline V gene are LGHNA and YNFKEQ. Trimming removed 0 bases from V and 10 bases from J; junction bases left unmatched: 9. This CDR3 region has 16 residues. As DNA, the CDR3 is TGTGCCAGCAGCCAAGATATTAGGGGACAGTATAACGTCCTGACTTTC. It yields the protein CASSQDIRGQYNVLTF.

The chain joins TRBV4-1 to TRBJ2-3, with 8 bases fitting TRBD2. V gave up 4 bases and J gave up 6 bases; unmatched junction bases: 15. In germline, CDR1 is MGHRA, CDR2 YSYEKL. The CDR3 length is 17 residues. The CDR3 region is CASSPRRAGGTEDTQYF. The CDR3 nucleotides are TGCGCCAGCAGCCCGAGACGGGCGGGAGGAACTGAGGATACGCAGTATTTT.

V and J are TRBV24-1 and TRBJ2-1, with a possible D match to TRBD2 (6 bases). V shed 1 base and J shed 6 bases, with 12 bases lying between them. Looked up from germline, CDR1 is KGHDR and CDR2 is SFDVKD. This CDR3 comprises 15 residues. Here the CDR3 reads CATSDFAGTPNEQFF. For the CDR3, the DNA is TGTGCCACCAGTGATTTTGCGGGGACTCCCAATGAGCAGTTCTTC.

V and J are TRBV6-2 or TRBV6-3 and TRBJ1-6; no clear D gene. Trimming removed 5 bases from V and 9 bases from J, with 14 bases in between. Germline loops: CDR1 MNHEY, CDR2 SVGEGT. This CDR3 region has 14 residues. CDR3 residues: CASSPWARVSPLHF. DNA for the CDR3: TGTGCCAGCAGTCCCTGGGCCCGCGTTTCACCCCTCCACTTT.

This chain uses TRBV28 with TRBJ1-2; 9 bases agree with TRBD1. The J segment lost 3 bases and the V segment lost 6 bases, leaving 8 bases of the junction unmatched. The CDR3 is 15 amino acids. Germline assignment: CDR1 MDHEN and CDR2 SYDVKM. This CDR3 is CASSRGQGPYYGYTF. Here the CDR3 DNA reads TGTGCCAGCAGCCGCGGACAGGGGCCCTACTATGGCTACACCTTC.

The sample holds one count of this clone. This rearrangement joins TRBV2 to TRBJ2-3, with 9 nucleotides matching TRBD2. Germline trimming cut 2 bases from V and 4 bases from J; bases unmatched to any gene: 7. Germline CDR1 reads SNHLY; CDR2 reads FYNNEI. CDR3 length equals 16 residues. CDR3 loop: CASSELREGPPDTQYF. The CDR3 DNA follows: TGTGCCAGCAGTGAATTGCGGGAGGGCCCTCCAGATACGCAGTATTTT.

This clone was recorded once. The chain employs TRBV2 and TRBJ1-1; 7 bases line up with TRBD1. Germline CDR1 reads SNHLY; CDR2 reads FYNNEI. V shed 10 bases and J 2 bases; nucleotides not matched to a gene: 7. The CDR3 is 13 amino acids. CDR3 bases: TGTGCCACTTCCGGGACAGAAAACACTGAAGCTTTCTTT. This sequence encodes CATSGTENTEAFF.

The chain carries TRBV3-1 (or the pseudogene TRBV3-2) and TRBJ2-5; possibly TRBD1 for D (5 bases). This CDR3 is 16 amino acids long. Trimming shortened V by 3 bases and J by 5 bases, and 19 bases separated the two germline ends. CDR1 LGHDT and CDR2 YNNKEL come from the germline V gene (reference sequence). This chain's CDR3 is CASSHDRGRLEETQYF. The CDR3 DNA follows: TGTGCCAGCAGCCACGACAGAGGTCGATTGGAGGAGACCCAGTACTTC.

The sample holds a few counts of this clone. This CDR3 reads CASSLSREGRAFF. The CDR3 DNA reads as TGTGCCAGCAGCTTAAGCCGGGAAGGAAGAGCTTTCTTT. The V gene is TRBV5-6, the J gene TRBJ1-1; D gene unclear. The length of the CDR3 is 13 residues. Per the germline V gene, CDR1 is SGHDT and CDR2 is YYEEEE. Trimming removed 2 bases from V and 10 bases from J, with 15 bases in between.

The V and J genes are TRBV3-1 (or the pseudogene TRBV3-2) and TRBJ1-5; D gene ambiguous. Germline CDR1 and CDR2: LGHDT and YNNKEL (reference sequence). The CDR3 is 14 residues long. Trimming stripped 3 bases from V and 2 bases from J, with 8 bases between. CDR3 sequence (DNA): TGTGCCAGCAGCCATCTTCCGGGCAATCAGCCCCAGCATTTT. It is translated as CASSHLPGNQPQHF.

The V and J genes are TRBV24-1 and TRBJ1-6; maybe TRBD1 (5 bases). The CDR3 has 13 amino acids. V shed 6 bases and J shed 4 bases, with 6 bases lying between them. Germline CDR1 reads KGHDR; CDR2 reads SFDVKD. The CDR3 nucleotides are TGTGCCACCAGTCGGGGGTATAATTCACCCCTCCACTTT. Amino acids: CATSRGYNSPLHF.

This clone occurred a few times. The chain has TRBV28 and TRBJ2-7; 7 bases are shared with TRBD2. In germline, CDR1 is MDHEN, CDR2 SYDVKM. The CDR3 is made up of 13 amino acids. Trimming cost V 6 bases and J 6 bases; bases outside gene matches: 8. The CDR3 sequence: CASSPGTIGEQYV. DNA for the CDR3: TGTGCCAGCAGCCCTGGGACTATAGGCGAGCAGTACGTC.

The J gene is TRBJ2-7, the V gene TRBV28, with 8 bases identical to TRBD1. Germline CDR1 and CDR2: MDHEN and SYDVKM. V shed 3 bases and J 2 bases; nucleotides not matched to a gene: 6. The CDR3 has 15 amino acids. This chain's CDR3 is CASSFVGTGAYEQYF. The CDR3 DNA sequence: TGTGCCAGCAGTTTTGTTGGGACAGGAGCCTACGAGCAGTACTTC.

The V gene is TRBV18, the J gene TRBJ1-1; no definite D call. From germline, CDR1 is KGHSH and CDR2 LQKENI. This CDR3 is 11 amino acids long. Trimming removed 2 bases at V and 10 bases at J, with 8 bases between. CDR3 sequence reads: CASSPTDTAFF. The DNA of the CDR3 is TGTGCCAGCTCACCAACAGATACAGCTTTCTTT.

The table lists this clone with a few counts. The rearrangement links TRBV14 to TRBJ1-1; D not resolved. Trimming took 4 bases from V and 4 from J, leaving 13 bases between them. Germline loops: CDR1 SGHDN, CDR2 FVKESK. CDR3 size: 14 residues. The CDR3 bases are TGTGCCAGCAGCCTACCGGGTAGTGGCACTGAAGCTTTCTTT. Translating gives CASSLPGSGTEAFF.

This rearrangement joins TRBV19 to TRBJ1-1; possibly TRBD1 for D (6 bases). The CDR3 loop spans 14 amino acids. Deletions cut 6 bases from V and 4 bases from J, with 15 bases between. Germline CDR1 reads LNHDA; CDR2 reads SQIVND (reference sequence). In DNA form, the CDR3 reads TGTGCCAGTAGCCAAGGGGGAATTGGCACTGAAGCTTTCTTT. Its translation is CASSQGGIGTEAFF.

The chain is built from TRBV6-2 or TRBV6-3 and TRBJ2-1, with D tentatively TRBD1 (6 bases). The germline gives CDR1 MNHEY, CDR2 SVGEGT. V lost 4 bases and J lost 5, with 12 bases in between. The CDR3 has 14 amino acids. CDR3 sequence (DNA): TGTGCCAGCAGTTTCAGGGGACCCCACAATGAGCAGTTCTTC. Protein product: CASSFRGPHNEQFF.

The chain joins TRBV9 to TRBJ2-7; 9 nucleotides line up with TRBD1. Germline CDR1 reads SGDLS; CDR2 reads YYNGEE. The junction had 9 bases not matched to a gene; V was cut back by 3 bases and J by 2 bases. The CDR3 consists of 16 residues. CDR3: CASSGTTGTGPYEQYF. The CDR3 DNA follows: TGTGCCAGCAGCGGGACGACCGGGACAGGGCCCTACGAGCAGTACTTC.